These 17 T cell receptor beta chains originate from one sample sequenced in a study of cytomegalovirus exposure and HLA in healthy donors. PCR involved 60 Vbeta and 13 Jbeta primers. Method: immunoSEQ multiplex PCR; TCRdb's copy keeps in-frame clones and lacks some. In the table there are 150,000 to 200,000 clones, 65% to 90% of which are singletons. Sequenced material: PBMCs. The receptors here all came from a man aged 45-65 years in good health and CMV-seropositive.

In its sample, this clone was seen a few times. The chain uses TRBV19 and TRBJ2-2; 7 bases line up with TRBD2. V lost 6 bases and J lost 1; bases outside the gene matches: 5. The CDR3 runs to 15 residues. Germline CDR1 reads LNHDA; CDR2 reads SQIVND (reference sequence). The CDR3 DNA is TGTGCCAGTAGGCCTAGCGGCCTGAACACCGGGGAGCTGTTTTTT. It encodes CASRPSGLNTGELFF. Supplemented by reference TRBV19 and TRBJ2-2, the full variable domain reads DGGITQSPKYLFRKEGQNVTLSCEQNLNHDAMYWYRQDPGQGLRLIYYSQIVNDFQKGDIAEGYSVSREKKESFPLTVTSAQKNPTAFYLCASRPSGLNTGELFFGEGSRLTVL.

As regards this clone: The junction differs from germline at one of its ends, possibly a read error. CDR3 DNA: TGCGTGTGCGGCAGGGGAAACACCGGGGAGCTGTTTTTT. Its protein product is CVCGRGNTGELFF. This chain uses TRBV6-1 with TRBJ2-2, with D possibly TRBD1 on 6 matching bases. This CDR3 has 13 amino acids. Germline V CDR1 and CDR2: MNHNS, SASEGT.

The rearrangement joins TRBV27 to TRBJ2-2; weak D call: TRBD2 (5 bases). This CDR3 region has 15 residues. Germline values: CDR1 MNHEY, CDR2 SMNVEV (reference sequence). Trimming pared 7 bases from V and 4 bases from J, leaving 16 bases between. The CDR3 sequence: CASTLGGLPTGELFF. CDR3 in DNA: TGTGCCAGCACCCTTGGAGGCCTCCCCACCGGGGAGCTGTTTTTT.

V usage is TRBV11-1 and J usage is TRBJ2-3, with D possibly being TRBD2 (6 bases). CDR1 SGHAT and CDR2 FQDESV come from the germline V gene (reference sequence). The CDR3 spans 14 residues. The germline V and J ends were trimmed by 5 bases and 1 base, with 10 bases remaining between them. Written as DNA, the CDR3 is TGTGCCAGCAGCGGCGGGGCCGGCACAGATACGCAGTATTTT. Translation: CASSGGAGTDTQYF.

This clone is a singleton in its sample. This chain links TRBV29-1 with TRBJ2-1; 9 positions agree with TRBD2. V was clipped by 8 bases and J by 4 bases; unmatched bases: 15. The CDR3 is 16 amino acids. Germline V gives CDR1 SQVTM, CDR2 ANQGSEA. DNA for the CDR3: TGCAGCACCAGAGGGGGACTAGCTTTAGCTTACAATGAGCAGTTCTTC. Translating gives CSTRGGLALAYNEQFF.

This chain uses TRBV9 with TRBJ2-3; a possible D gene is TRBD1 (6 bases). The V and J ends lost 7 bases and 3 bases respectively, with 9 bases between them. CDR3 length: 12 residues. From germline, CDR1 is SGDLS and CDR2 YYNGEE. The CDR3 DNA reads as TGTGCCAGCGGGGGCCGTACAGATACGCAGTATTTT. Translation gives CASGGRTDTQYF.

This clone was counted once. The chain employs TRBV6-5 and TRBJ2-1; D not resolved. V was clipped by 7 bases and J by 0 bases, with 13 bases between them. The CDR3 runs to 15 residues. Germline V gene sequence: CDR1 MNHEY, CDR2 SVGAGI. This CDR3 reads CASTTQTFSYNEQFF. DNA for the CDR3: TGTGCCAGCACCACCCAGACTTTCTCCTACAATGAGCAGTTCTTC.

This clone was detected only a few times. The V gene is TRBV6-5, the J gene TRBJ2-7; 9 bases align to TRBD1. Looked up from germline, CDR1 is MNHEY and CDR2 is SVGAGI. This CDR3 is 15 amino acids long. V shed 0 bases and J 6 bases; nucleotides not matched to a gene: 6. CDR3 in DNA: TGTGCCAGCAGTTACTCCGGGACAGGGTCCCGCGAGCAGTACTTC. Translated, it gives CASSYSGTGSREQYF.

This rearrangement joins TRBV5-1 to TRBJ1-1; the match to TRBD1 covers 8 bases. This CDR3 has 14 amino acids. From germline, CDR1 is SGHRS and CDR2 YFSETQ. Losses at the gene ends were 4 bases for V and 1 base for J; bases not matched to a gene: 3. CDR3: CASSPGQENTEAFF. DNA for the CDR3: TGCGCCAGCAGCCCGGGACAGGAGAACACTGAAGCTTTCTTT.

The chain links TRBV18 to TRBJ2-2; no definite D call. Germline loops: CDR1 KGHSH, CDR2 LQKENI. V was trimmed by 0 bases and J by 4 bases, leaving 9 bases between them. This CDR3 is built from 15 residues. DNA for the CDR3: TGTGCCAGCTCACCACCGTCAGATTCCACCGGGGAGCTGTTTTTT. Its protein product is CASSPPSDSTGELFF. The variable domain in full, completed from reference TRBV18 and TRBJ2-2, reads NAGVMQNPRHLVRRRGQEARLRCSPMKGHSHVYWYRQLPEEGLKFMVYLQKENIIDESGMPKERFSAEFPKEGPSILRIQQVVRGDSAAYFCASSPPSDSTGELFFGEGSRLTVL.

CDR3: CASSKTGEGSYEQYF. The CDR3 coding sequence is TGTGCCAGCAGTAAGACAGGGGAGGGCTCCTACGAGCAGTACTTC. The chain uses TRBV7-2 and TRBJ2-7; tentative D call: TRBD1 (8 bases). Germline CDR1 reads SGHTA; CDR2 reads FQGNSA. The length of the CDR3 is 15 residues. The V end was cut by 6 bases, the J end by 0 bases, with 15 bases between.

The gene calls are TRBV2 and TRBJ1-4, with no clear D. V lost 5 bases to trimming and J lost 8 bases, with 15 bases between them. The CDR3 runs to 14 residues. The germline CDR1 and CDR2 sequences are SNHLY and FYNNEI. The CDR3: CASSKSTPGEKLFF. The CDR3 DNA sequence: TGTGCCAGCAGTAAAAGCACACCGGGAGAAAAACTGTTTTTT.

CDR3 in DNA: TGTGCCAGCAGCAGAGACAGGGGAAGCACAGATACGCAGTATTTT. Its translation is CASSRDRGSTDTQYF. The gene calls are TRBV5-6 and TRBJ2-3; the match to TRBD1 covers 8 bases. Per germline, CDR1 SGHDT and CDR2 YYEEEE. CDR3 length equals 15 residues. The junction had 4 bases not matched to a gene; V was cut back by 4 bases and J by 0 bases.

V is TRBV19 and J is TRBJ2-1, with D perhaps matching TRBD1 (6 bases). CDR3 size: 15 residues. Trimming cost V 8 bases and J 5 bases, with 19 bases left between them. The V gene's germline CDR1 is LNHDA and CDR2 SQIVND (reference sequence). CDR3 sequence: CASSLEGVYHNEQFF. DNA for the CDR3: TGTGCCAGTTCCTTAGAGGGGGTTTACCACAATGAGCAGTTCTTC.

The rearrangement uses TRBV6-6 and TRBJ1-4; no definite D call. Looked up from germline, CDR1 is MNHNY and CDR2 is SVGAGI (reference sequence). V dropped 8 bases and J dropped 3 bases, with 10 bases sitting between them. This CDR3 is 13 amino acids long. CDR3 DNA sequence: TGTGCCAGCGGAACCGGGGCTAATGAAAAACTGTTTTTT. Its protein product is CASGTGANEKLFF.

A few counts support this clone. The chain joins TRBV28 to TRBJ1-2; TRBD1 aligns across 7 bases. There are 15 residues in the CDR3. Germline V gives CDR1 MDHEN, CDR2 SYDVKM. V gave up 5 bases and J gave up 2 bases; unmatched junction bases: 8. In DNA form, the CDR3 reads TGTGCCAGCAGTCTCGACAGGGATTGGAACTATGGCTACACCTTC. The encoded protein is CASSLDRDWNYGYTF.

J is TRBJ1-4 and V is TRBV11-2; TRBD1 might be the D (6 bases). Germline CDR1 reads SGHAT; CDR2 reads FQNNGV. The ends were cut back, 5 bases at V and 4 bases at J, with 14 bases in the middle. CDR3 length equals 15 residues. The CDR3 spells CASSLGAQGNEKLFF. Here the CDR3 DNA reads TGTGCCAGCAGCCTGGGGGCGCAGGGTAATGAAAAACTGTTTTTT.